This T cell receptor (beta chain) was sequenced for a study of response to subunit inactivated influenza vaccine. Worth noting for this clonotype: As yet, its antigen is unknown.

Trimming pared 4 bases from V and 8 bases from J, leaving 9 bases between. The CDR3 sequence is 12 residues long. Germline lookup yields CDR1 SGHRS and CDR2 YFSETQ. Whole-study findings and limits: New T cells are recruited in small numbers by each seasonal influenza vaccination, according to the authors' suggestion.

TCRdb redid the calling of the RT-PCR reads with MiXCR, one entry per CDR3 protein. This table has hundreds of thousands of distinct CDR3 sequences, under 15% appearing once. This specimen was PBMCs from blood, taken around seven weeks after vaccination. The chain has TRBV5-1 and TRBJ2-2; unclear D gene. This clonotype was sampled from a man in his fifties who received an inactivated influenza vaccine. The CDR3 DNA is TGCGCCAGCAGCGTCCAATCGGGGGAGCTGTTTTTT. Translation gives CASSVQSGELFF.